The source of this T cell receptor (beta chain) is a study of cytomegalovirus exposure and HLA in healthy donors. A multiplex PCR was run with 60 Vbeta primers and 13 Jbeta primers. Profiling relied on immunoSEQ multiplex PCR, and the TCRdb table lists in-frame clones only, not all of them. The sample holds 99,000 or so clones, about 80% seen once. The CDR3 sequence is 13 residues long. V was clipped by 7 bases and J by 2 bases, with 12 bases between them. CDR1 is SNHLY and CDR2 is FYNNEI in the germline V gene. In regard to this clone: Its cognate antigen is unknown.

Whole-study findings and limits: The records held CMV serostatus as the only immune exposure information.

This chain connects TRBV2 to TRBJ2-7; D gene ambiguous. Sequencing was carried out using PBMCs. This clonotype was sampled from a man between 25 and 39 years old in good health and CMV-seronegative. CDR3 coding DNA: TGTGCCAGCACCCCGCCCGCGACCTACGAGCAGTACTTC. Residues: CASTPPATYEQYF.